Following are 3 T cell receptor beta chains from one sample sequenced in a study of cytomegalovirus exposure and HLA in healthy donors. The PCR used 60 Vbeta and 13 Jbeta primers. Using immunoSEQ multiplex PCR, the repertoire was profiled, and TCRdb retains in-frame clones only, with some absent. This sample contains 40,000 to 65,000 clones. Specimen: PBMCs. Source of these receptors: a man aged 40-49 years in good health and CMV-seropositive.

A word on this clone: Other DNA sequences in the sample encode the same CDR3. This chain uses TRBV6-5 with TRBJ2-5; 8 bases line up with TRBD2. The CDR3 has 12 amino acids. Germline CDR1 and CDR2: MNHEY and SVGAGI. The junction had 2 bases not matched to a gene; V was cut back by 8 bases and J by 3 bases. The CDR3 nucleotides are TGTGCCAGCGGTAGCGGGGAAGAGACCCAGTACTTC. Translated: CASGSGEETQYF.

The V gene is TRBV29-1, the J gene TRBJ1-1; 8 bases are shared with TRBD1. J lost 4 bases, V lost 8 bases, and 9 bases had no gene match. CDR1 SQVTM and CDR2 ANQGSEA come from the germline V gene. The CDR3 is 13 residues long. In DNA form, the CDR3 reads TGCAGCTGCAGGCAGGGGGCTGGCACTGAAGCTTTCTTT. It specifies CSCRQGAGTEAFF.

The chain links TRBV6-5 to TRBJ1-1, with D perhaps TRBD1 (6 bases). There are 15 residues in the CDR3. Germline values: CDR1 MNHEY, CDR2 SVGAGI. The V gene lost 4 bases and the J gene lost 3 bases, with 15 bases spanning the gap. CDR3 bases: TGTGCCAGCAGTTCATCTTCGACAGGCCACACTGAAGCTTTCTTT. Its translation: CASSSSSTGHTEAFF.